This T cell receptor beta chain stems from a study of T cells in Graves' hyperthyroidism and ophthalmopathy. Amplification of TCR beta CDR3 regions was performed using RNA transcripts as template. The primer set for the first-round RT-PCR of the TCR CDR3 was HTBI. Each CDR3 protein is one row after TCRdb ran MiXCR on the multiplex PCR reads. The sample holds roughly 420,000 distinct CDR3 sequences, about a sixth seen once. This clonotype was seen ten or more times. The receptor's source is a woman younger than 35 with Graves' hyperthyroidism. The sequenced material came from blood.

The DNA of the CDR3 is TGTGCCAGCAGTTACGTGGGTGCCGGTAACTATGGCTACACCTTC. This translates into CASSYVGAGNYGYTF. The chain employs TRBV6-2 or TRBV6-3 and TRBJ1-2, with D uncertain. The CDR3 is 15 residues long. With 2 bases removed from V and 1 base from J, the gap between germline ends came to 11 bases. Germline CDR1 and CDR2: MNHEY and SVGEGT.